The 13 T cell receptor beta chains presented below share a single source sample, sequenced in a study of blood T cell repertoires in COVID-19. The repertoire was sequenced with immunoSEQ multiplex PCR; TCRdb's copy has only in-frame clones and lacks some. This table has a few hundred thousand clones, approximately 86% appearing once. The specimen was peripheral blood. The receptors come from a human donor with COVID-19, enrolled during active disease. The donor label of this sample is uncertain.

The chain employs TRBV21-1 and TRBJ1-5. TRBV21-1 is noted as a pseudogene. The CDR3 consists of 16 residues. The CDR3 DNA is TGTGCCAGCAGCCCAAAAGTCCGGCGGGGCAATCAGCCCCAGCATTTT. Translated: CASSPKVRRGNQPQHF.

The chain carries TRBV28 and TRBJ1-2, with TRBD1 matching over 10 bases. The J segment lost 7 bases and the V segment lost 6 bases, leaving 8 bases of the junction unmatched. CDR1 MDHEN and CDR2 SYDVKM come from the germline V gene. CDR3 length: 14 residues. The DNA of the CDR3 is TGTGCCAGCAGGATGGACAGGGGGTCGTTTGGCTACACCTTC. It specifies CASRMDRGSFGYTF.

This clone showed up many times. The genes are TRBV7-9 and TRBJ2-2, with TRBD2 matching over 13 bases. This CDR3 spans 18 amino acids. The V gene end was trimmed by 5 bases and the J gene end by 3 bases; junction bases not matched to a gene: 9. Germline CDR1 SEHNR, CDR2 FQNEAQ (reference sequence). The CDR3 loop reads CASSPLVGLAGDTGELFF. The CDR3 DNA reads as TGTGCCAGCAGCCCCCTAGTAGGACTAGCGGGAGACACCGGGGAGCTGTTTTTT.

The V call is TRBV2, the J call TRBJ1-5; 8 bases are shared with TRBD1. The CDR3 runs to 15 residues. Germline assignment: CDR1 SNHLY and CDR2 FYNNEI. V was clipped by 5 bases and J by 6 bases; unmatched bases: 9. The CDR3 coding sequence is TGTGCCAGCAGTCGATCACAGGGGGGTGTTCAGCCCCAGCATTTT. Translated, it gives CASSRSQGGVQPQHF.

This clone was seen a handful of times. The chain carries TRBV5-1 and TRBJ2-7; 9 bases line up with TRBD1. This CDR3 comprises 16 residues. CDR1 and CDR2 from the germline V gene are SGHRS and YFSETQ. Trimming at V came to 1 base and at J to 5 bases, leaving 10 bases not matched to a gene. The CDR3 loop reads CASSLRLGQGVDEQYF. CDR3 DNA: TGCGCCAGCAGCTTGAGATTGGGACAGGGCGTCGACGAGCAGTACTTC.

The V gene is TRBV6-6, the J gene TRBJ1-6; TRBD1 agrees at 7 bases. Germline V gene sequence: CDR1 MNHNY, CDR2 SVGAGI (reference sequence). The CDR3 has 14 amino acids. The V segment lost 7 bases and the J segment 8 bases; nucleotides outside the gene matches: 8. CDR3 in DNA: TGTGCCAGCATCCTTGGACAGGCCGATTCACCCCTCCACTTT. Encoded protein: CASILGQADSPLHF.

V and J are TRBV3-1 (or the pseudogene TRBV3-2) and TRBJ2-5, with TRBD1 identical over 9 bases. J lost 2 bases, V lost 4 bases, and 11 bases had no gene match. Germline V gene lookup returns CDR1 LGHDT and CDR2 YNNKEL (reference sequence). This CDR3 spans 17 amino acids. The CDR3 DNA is TGTGCCAGCAGCCCCTTGGACAGGGGCGTAGGGCAAGAGACCCAGTACTTC. It translates to CASSPLDRGVGQETQYF.

This chain joins TRBV6-5 and TRBJ1-6; 7 bases fit TRBD1. Looked up from germline, CDR1 is MNHEY and CDR2 is SVGAGI. The V segment lost 7 bases and the J segment 7 bases; nucleotides outside the gene matches: 7. This CDR3 contains 14 residues. The CDR3 region is CASTRGTRNSPLHF. As DNA, the CDR3 is TGTGCCAGCACCAGGGGGACGAGGAATTCACCCCTCCACTTT.

This chain uses TRBV19 with TRBJ1-3; 8 bases fit TRBD1. CDR1 LNHDA and CDR2 SQIVND come from the germline V gene (reference sequence). CDR3 length: 16 amino acids. After removal of 9 bases from V and 4 bases from J, the junction contained 14 bases not matched to a gene. The DNA for the CDR3 is TGTGCCAGCGAAAATACAGGGGGTAAGATCGGAAACACCATATATTTT. It is translated as CASENTGGKIGNTIYF.

CDR3 sequence: CASSVGQGDYGYTF. DNA of the CDR3: TGTGCCAGCAGCGTCGGACAGGGTGACTATGGCTACACCTTC. The rearrangement uses TRBV7-9 and TRBJ1-2; 8 nucleotides match TRBD1. Per the germline V gene, CDR1 is SEHNR and CDR2 is FQNEAQ (reference sequence). The J segment lost 3 bases and the V segment lost 5 bases, leaving 5 bases of the junction unmatched. This CDR3 has 14 amino acids.

The chain employs TRBV5-1 and TRBJ1-1; a possible D gene is TRBD1 (5 bases). Trimming shortened V by 1 base and J by 6 bases, and 22 bases separated the two germline ends. CDR3 length equals 17 residues. Germline-derived CDR1 and CDR2 are SGHRS and YFSETQ. CDR3 region: CASSLRSGLWGIPEAFF. As DNA, the CDR3 is TGCGCCAGCAGCTTGAGGTCGGGACTGTGGGGGATCCCTGAAGCTTTCTTT.

This chain uses TRBV28 with TRBJ1-2; 8 positions match TRBD1. The CDR3 spans 14 residues. Trimming took 7 bases from V and 8 from J; bases not matched to a gene: 12. Germline lookup yields CDR1 MDHEN and CDR2 SYDVKM. Here the CDR3 DNA reads TGTGCCAGCACTCCACCAGGCAGGGGGCGAGGCTACACCTTC. It codes for CASTPPGRGRGYTF.

This clone was seen only a few times. This specimen includes other DNA sequences encoding the same CDR3. The V gene is TRBV2, the J gene TRBJ2-7; 7 nucleotides match TRBD1. The CDR3 length is 12 residues. V dropped 9 bases and J dropped 3; count of bases not matched to a gene: 5. Germline lookup yields CDR1 SNHLY and CDR2 FYNNEI. In nucleotides, the CDR3 is TGTGCCAGTAGGGACAGATTCTACGAGCAGTACTTC. Its translation is CASRDRFYEQYF. The full variable domain, with the rest looked up from reference TRBV2 and TRBJ2-7, is EPEVTQTPSHQVTQMGQEVILRCVPISNHLYFYWYRQILGQKVEFLVSFYNNEISEKSEIFDDQFSVERPDGSNFTLKIRSTKLEDSAMYFCASRDRFYEQYFGPGTRLTVT.